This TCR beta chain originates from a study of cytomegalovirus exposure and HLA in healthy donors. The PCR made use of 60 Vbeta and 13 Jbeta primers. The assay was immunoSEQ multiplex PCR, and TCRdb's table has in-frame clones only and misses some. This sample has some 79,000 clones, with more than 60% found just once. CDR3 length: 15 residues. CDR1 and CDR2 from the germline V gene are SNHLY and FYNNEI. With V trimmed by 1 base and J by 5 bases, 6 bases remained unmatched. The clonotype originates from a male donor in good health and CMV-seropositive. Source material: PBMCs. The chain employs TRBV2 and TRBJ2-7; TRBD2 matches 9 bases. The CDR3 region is CASSEEVAGDHEQYF. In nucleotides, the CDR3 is TGTGCCAGCAGTGAAGAGGTAGCGGGAGACCACGAGCAGTACTTC.